The rows below give T cell receptor beta chains drawn from one sample of a study of shared clonotypes between healthy human individuals. Clones were read by immunoSEQ multiplex PCR, and TCRdb kept only the in-frame ones, dropping some. Here the sample spans approximately 400,000 clones, about 96% being singletons. Sample: memory CD8+ T cells sorted from blood. Source of these receptors: a man under 40 in good health. Both conserved end residues are part of each CDR3. The order of the fields is J gene, clone size, V gene, CDR3 protein. Some rows have no size entry. The others give once, few or many, or a class for an expanded clone.

TRBJ2-1 - TRBV28 CASSPKKLDEQFF
TRBJ2-1 - TRBV7-9 CASSLTPLTSGSRNEQFF
TRBJ2-5 - TRBV4-1 CASSQDRAGVEETQYF
TRBJ2-7 - TRBV6-1 CASSGDFRGPEQYF
TRBJ2-1 - TRBV5-4 CASSPAWRSSYNEQFF
TRBJ2-7 - TRBV4-2 CASSPAETSGEYEQYF
TRBJ1-4 - TRBV7-9 CASSFYRTANEKLFF
TRBJ2-7 - TRBV7-2 CASSLVWRSSYEQYF
TRBJ1-6 - TRBV10-3 CAIRDYNSPLHF
TRBJ2-3 - TRBV4-2 CASSQDSLAGGLFTDTQYF
TRBJ2-3 - TRBV7-9 CASSLGNTGLTDTQYF
TRBJ2-3 - TRBV29-1 CSIYRDRTDTQYF
TRBJ2-7 - TRBV10-3 CAISESTATSYEQYF
TRBJ2-7 - TRBV21-1 CASSKQYEQYF
TRBJ2-5 - TRBV5-1 CASSLYQETQYF
TRBJ2-2 - TRBV7-2 CASSLGWNTGKLFF
TRBJ2-7 - TRBV25-1 CASSEWLGNYEQYF
TRBJ2-2 - TRBV10-3 CAISETSGRPNTGELFF
TRBJ2-2 - TRBV9 CASSVAGRSTGELFF
TRBJ2-1 - TRBV28 CASSLGSTGYNEQFF
TRBJ2-7 - TRBV7-3 CASSLDSGSKQYF
TRBJ2-3 once TRBV14 CASSFSIAGAAQYF
TRBJ2-1 - TRBV5-6 CASSLAGTSAPYNEQFF
TRBJ2-7 - TRBV28 CASSTLTGLAKPYEQYF
TRBJ1-2 - TRBV7-9 CASSLDSYGYTF
TRBJ1-5 - TRBV2 CASSEARPPQHF
TRBJ2-6 - TRBV25-1 CASSAPGGANVLTF
TRBJ2-5 - TRBV7-9 CASSPPGETQYF
TRBJ2-1 - TRBV10-3 CAITSAYNEQFF
TRBJ2-3 - TRBV6-5 CASSPQDRDRVMHF
TRBJ2-4 - TRBV7-8 CASSLRDPVLLAKNIQYF
TRBJ2-7 - TRBV4-2 CASSQAPSGTGGEEQYF
TRBJ2-7 - TRBV5-1 CASRDPGQAWFEQYF
TRBJ1-2 - TRBV9 CASTPNTHYGYTF
TRBJ2-7 - TRBV6-5 CASSYSTTYEQYF
TRBJ2-6 - TRBV5-3 CARSLEHSGRGANVLTF
TRBJ1-1 - TRBV7-9 CASSQYQGTEAFF
TRBJ2-2 - TRBV7-2 CASSAIGGEFLISAGELFF
TRBJ1-3 - TRBV5-1 CASSLDRGKNTIYF
TRBJ2-2 - TRBV28 CASSSDRGITGELFF
TRBJ1-3 - TRBV28 CASTPGEASRKGNTIYF
TRBJ2-3 - TRBV19 CASSMGNRDSTDTQYF
TRBJ2-7 - TRBV7-9 CASSLLGHSGGYEQYF
TRBJ1-4 - TRBV25-1 CASTRDNYEKLFF
TRBJ2-1 - TRBV2 CASSEASGSGYNEQFF
TRBJ2-2 - TRBV5-4 CASSTGTLANTGELFF
TRBJ1-2 - TRBV7-2 CASSWGGNYGYTF
TRBJ2-7 - TRBV6-1 CASTMDQPYEQYF
TRBJ1-3 - TRBV5-1 CASSLPEGSGNTIYF
TRBJ1-2 once TRBV4-2 CASSPDGQGPYGYTF
TRBJ1-2 - TRBV19 CASSIKGLGYGYTF
TRBJ2-2 - TRBV5-1 CASSLGDRNTGELFF